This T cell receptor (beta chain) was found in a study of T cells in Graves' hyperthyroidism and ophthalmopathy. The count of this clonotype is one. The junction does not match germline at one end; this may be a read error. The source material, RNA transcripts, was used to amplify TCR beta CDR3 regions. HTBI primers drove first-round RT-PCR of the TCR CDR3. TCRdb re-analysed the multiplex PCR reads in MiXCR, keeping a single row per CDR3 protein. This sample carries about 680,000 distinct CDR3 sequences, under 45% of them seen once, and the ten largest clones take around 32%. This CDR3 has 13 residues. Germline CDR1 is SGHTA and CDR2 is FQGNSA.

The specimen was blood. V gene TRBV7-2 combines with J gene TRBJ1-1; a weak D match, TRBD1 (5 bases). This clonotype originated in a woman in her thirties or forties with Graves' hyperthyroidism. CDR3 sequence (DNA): TGTGCCAGCAGTTCGACAGTGAACACTGAAGCTTCCTTT. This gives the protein CASSSTVNTEASF.